One and the same sample provided the 20 T cell receptor beta chains below, sequenced in a study of glioma-infiltrating T cells. The iRepertoire nested amplicon-rescue multiplex PCR amplified TCR alpha and beta CDR3s from RNA. TCRdb re-analysed the multiplex PCR reads in MiXCR, keeping a single row per CDR3 protein. The data show about 2,500 distinct CDR3 sequences, under 75% seen once. Source material: glioma tissue, nonneoplastic brain tissue, or PBMCs (not recorded which). The receptor set was obtained from a human donor with low-grade glioma or glioblastoma, undergoing nonglioma brain surgery, or in good health (not recorded which).

The V call is TRBV6-1, the J call TRBJ2-7; 8 bases are a match to TRBD2. The CDR3 consists of 13 residues. Germline CDR1 and CDR2: MNHNS and SASEGT. DNA of the CDR3: TGCGCCAGCAGTGAAACGGCGGGGGGTGAGCAGTACGTC. This translates into CASSETAGGEQYV.

The chain links TRBV6-1 to TRBJ1-2; TRBD1 might be the D (5 bases). The germline gives CDR1 MNHNS, CDR2 SASEGT. V was clipped by 6 bases and J by 3 bases, with 11 bases between them. The CDR3 runs 13 residues. CDR3 sequence reads: CASSSWGHYGYTF. The CDR3 DNA follows: TGTGCCAGCAGCTCCTGGGGCCACTATGGCTACACCTTC.

As to this clonotype: Its ends do not fully match the called genes, so a read error is possible. The V gene is TRBV24-1, the J gene TRBJ2-2, with D perhaps being TRBD1 or TRBD2 (5 bases each). Germline CDR1 reads KGHDR; CDR2 reads SFDVKD. The CDR3 runs 15 residues. CDR3 in amino acids: CEKRKAGANTGELGF. The CDR3 nucleotides read TGTGAAAAAAGGAAAGCCGGGGCGAACACCGGGGAGCTGGGTTTT.

J is TRBJ2-1 and V is TRBV4-1; maybe TRBD2 (6 bases). V lost 4 bases and J lost 7, with 17 bases in between. Germline CDR1 reads MGHRA; CDR2 reads YSYEKL. The CDR3 is 15 amino acids. The CDR3 DNA follows: TGCGCCAGCAGCCCTCCGGCAGCGGGCCTAAATGAGCAGTTCTTC. Residues: CASSPPAAGLNEQFF.

The chain joins TRBV18 to TRBJ2-7; no definite D call. This CDR3 has 13 residues. Between the trimmed V and J ends, which lost 7 bases and 4 bases, there was a span of 14 bases. Germline CDR1 KGHSH, CDR2 LQKENI. The DNA for the CDR3 is TGTGCCAGCTTGCCACCGGCTCTGTACGAGCAGTACTTC. Its protein is CASLPPALYEQYF.

CDR3 in DNA: TGTGCCAGGACAGGGCTGCCCCCCTATGAGCAGTTCTTC. This translates into CARTGLPPYEQFF. V is TRBV2 and J is TRBJ2-1, with 7 positions matching TRBD1. Germline CDR1 is SNHLY and CDR2 is FYNNEI. Germline trimming cut 9 bases from V and 8 bases from J; bases unmatched to any gene: 10. The CDR3 is made up of 13 amino acids.

This rearrangement joins TRBV10-3 to TRBJ2-3; TRBD2 matches at 11 bases. Unmatched junction bases numbered 4, after V lost 5 bases and J lost 3 bases. CDR3 size: 15 residues. CDR1 is ENHRY and CDR2 is SYGVKD in the germline V gene. Here the CDR3 DNA reads TGTGCCATCAGTAGAACTAGCGGGAGAACAGATACGCAGTATTTT. It is translated as CAISRTSGRTDTQYF.

Here the CDR3 reads CASRRDNQPQHF. DNA for the CDR3: TGTGCCAGCCGGAGGGACAATCAGCCCCAGCATTTT. This sequence joins TRBV7-6 and TRBJ1-5; D unclear. V lost 8 bases to trimming and J lost 3 bases, with 8 bases between them. This CDR3 region has 12 residues. Germline CDR1 reads SGHVS; CDR2 reads FNYEAQ.

As regards this clonotype: A junction end diverges from the germline sequence, so it may reflect a read error. The chain combines TRBV6-5 with TRBJ2-5, with D unresolved. The CDR3 extends over 17 amino acids. Germline CDR1 is MNHEY and CDR2 is SVGAGI. The CDR3 nucleotides read TGTGCCAGCAGATACTGGAAACCTAGGGCGAAACTGGAGACCCAGTACTTC. Protein sequence: CASRYWKPRAKLETQYF.

As concerns this clonotype: The junction differs from germline at one of its ends, possibly a read error. The chain is built from TRBV6-2 or TRBV6-3 and TRBJ2-7; 7 bases are shared with TRBD1. The CDR3 is made up of 15 amino acids. CDR1 is MNHEY, CDR2 SVGEGT, per germline. For the CDR3, the DNA is TGTGCCAGCAGTTACACCGCCGGACAGGCCTACAAGCAGTACTTC. This codes for CASSYTAGQAYKQYF.

The rearrangement uses TRBV29-1 and TRBJ1-2; 8 bases match TRBD1. Germline CDR1 and CDR2: SQVTM and ANQGSEA. J gave up 6 bases and V 7 bases, and 22 bases lay outside the gene matches. This CDR3 has 17 amino acids. The CDR3 is CSDDGQGGLSRPDGYTF. In DNA, the CDR3 is TGCAGCGACGACGGACAGGGAGGGTTAAGTCGACCCGATGGCTACACCTTC.

This clonotype is deemed medium-sized (0.01 to 0.1%). The rearrangement links TRBV5-5 to TRBJ1-6; D gene uncertain. V lost 0 bases to trimming and J lost 6 bases, with 7 bases between them. Germline CDR1 and CDR2: SGHKS and YYEKEE (reference sequence). CDR3 length: 14 amino acids. CDR3 DNA sequence: TGTGCCAGCAGCTTGGATGTCAGTAATTCACCCCTCCACTTT. Translation gives CASSLDVSNSPLHF.

This clonotype is large within its sample. This chain connects TRBV20-1 to TRBJ1-4; D unresolved. The CDR3 has 14 residues. V lost 6 bases and J 4 bases, leaving 15 bases between the germline ends. Germline CDR1 reads DFQATT; CDR2 reads SNEGSKA (reference sequence). The CDR3 DNA reads TGCAGTGCAATTGCCACAGCCCTTAATGAAAAACTGTTTTTT. It translates to CSAIATALNEKLFF.

Regarding this clonotype: Germline is not matched at one junction end, which may reflect a read error. The chain carries TRBV28 and TRBJ1-5; D remains unclear. Germline values: CDR1 MDHEN, CDR2 SYDVKM. This CDR3 is built from 14 residues. Here the CDR3 reads CASSGSYSKQPQHF. As DNA, the CDR3 is TGTGCCAGCAGTGGGAGTTATAGCAAGCAGCCCCAGCATTTT.

For this clonotype: Its ends do not fully match the called genes, so a read error is possible. The rearrangement joins TRBV20-1 to TRBJ1-3; D is unclear. Germline lookup yields CDR1 DFQATT and CDR2 SNEGSKA (reference sequence). This CDR3 is 15 amino acids long. The DNA for the CDR3 is TGCAGTGCTAGAGATAAGACTATACCTCTTGGCACCGTATATTTT. It yields the protein CSARDKTIPLGTVYF.

The gene calls are TRBV27 and TRBJ2-3, with D unresolved. CDR1 is MNHEY and CDR2 is SMNVEV in the germline V gene (reference sequence). This CDR3 comprises 14 residues. Trimming took off 5 bases at V and 13 bases at J, with 22 bases between the two ends. Here the CDR3 DNA reads TGTGCCAGCAGTCTAGTAGTAGGTCAAGAGACCGAGTATTTT. Encoded protein: CASSLVVGQETEYF.

The chain combines TRBV6-6 with TRBJ2-7; D might be TRBD1 (5 bases). This CDR3 region has 15 residues. CDR1 and CDR2 (germline): MNHNY, SVGAGI (reference sequence). The CDR3 here is CASSGPRSGLPKQCV. The CDR3 DNA follows: TGTGCCAGCAGTGGTCCGAGGTCAGGGCTCCCCAAGCAGTGCGTC.

J is TRBJ1-2 and V is TRBV10-3; 8 nucleotides agree with TRBD1. Unmatched junction bases numbered 6, after V lost 3 bases and J lost 3 bases. CDR3 length equals 15 residues. CDR1 ENHRY and CDR2 SYGVKD come from the germline V gene. The CDR3 bases are TGTGCCATCAGTGACGAAGCAGGGGGCCACTATGGCTACACCTTC. This sequence encodes CAISDEAGGHYGYTF.

The genes are TRBV7-2 and TRBJ2-1; D remains unclear. The germline V gene encodes CDR1 SGHTA and CDR2 FQGNSA. The CDR3 extends over 11 amino acids. The V and J ends lost 11 bases and 8 bases respectively, with 13 bases between them. CDR3: CALIRADEQFF. The DNA for the CDR3 is TGTGCCCTCATTAGGGCCGATGAGCAGTTCTTC.

This clonotype counts as large. The rearrangement links TRBV20-1 to TRBJ2-6, with D unclear. The CDR3 runs 14 residues. V lost 1 base and J 0 bases, leaving 4 bases between the germline ends. Germline-derived CDR1 and CDR2 are DFQATT and SNEGSKA (reference sequence). Here the CDR3 DNA reads TGCAGTGCTAGAGGACACTCTGGGGCCAACGTCCTGACTTTC. Its translation is CSARGHSGANVLTF.